This TCR beta chain came from a study of siplizumab effects on memory and regulatory T cells. The study's findings and limits: The authors mapped only a minor fraction of alloreactive clones to unstimulated subsets. Mappable alloreactive CD4+ clones averaged approximately 62% Treg-derived with siplizumab versus roughly 30% in controls.

About 9.5 x 10^4 TCR templates underwent assay in each sample. Clones were read by immunoSEQ multiplex PCR, and TCRdb kept only the in-frame ones, dropping some. The repertoire holds 55,000 to 70,000 clones, approximately 95% seen once, with 38% in the top ten. After removal of 2 bases from V and 2 bases from J, the junction contained 3 bases not matched to a gene. The CDR3 is made up of 15 amino acids. Germline lookup yields CDR1 MNHEY and CDR2 SMNVEV (reference sequence). In regard to this clone: Its target is not known. The sample has other DNA sequences that encode this CDR3 too.

The source material was CD8+ T cells sorted from blood. This clonotype was obtained from a human donor in good health. The chain recombines TRBV27 with TRBJ1-5; 7 positions agree with TRBD1. The CDR3 loop is CASSLGTGGNQPQHF. In nucleotides, the CDR3 is TGTGCCAGCAGTTTAGGTACAGGGGGCAATCAGCCCCAGCATTTT.